Listed below are T cell receptor beta chains from one sample, sequenced in a study of blood T cell repertoires in COVID-19. TCRdb keeps only in-frame clones here, not all; method: immunoSEQ multiplex PCR. The top ten hold roughly 4% of the sample, which has approximately 250,000 clones, 84% seen once. Source material: peripheral blood. These receptors all come from a man aged 45-60 years with acute or convalescent COVID-19. Both conserved end residues are part of each CDR3. D genes are given only for firm matches. Not all rows give a size; the values are once, few, many and, for expanded clones, a class.

J | D | size | V | DNA | CDR3
TRBJ1-5 | NA | once | TRBV9 | TGTGCCAGCAGCGAGGCTGGAGCGCGCAATCAGCCCCAGCATTTT | CASSEAGARNQPQHF
TRBJ2-7 | TRBD2 | NA | TRBV5-1 | TGCGCCAGCAGCTTGGCCAACCGACTAGCGGGGGCCGGTCTTTACGAGCAGTACTTC | CASSLANRLAGAGLYEQYF
TRBJ1-1 | NA | NA | TRBV5-1 | TGCGCCAGCAGCTTGGCGGGGGATACTGAAGCTTTCTTT | CASSLAGDTEAFF
TRBJ2-2 | TRBD2 | NA | TRBV28 | TGTGCCACCAAACTAGCGGGGAACACCGGGGAGCTGTTTTTT | CATKLAGNTGELFF
TRBJ2-1 | TRBD1 | once | TRBV7-3 | TGTGCCAGCAGCGAATCGAACAGGGGCAATGAGCAGTTCTTC | CASSESNRGNEQFF
TRBJ1-2 | NA | NA | TRBV7-2 | TGTGCCAGCAGCTTGGGAGGGGCGTATGGCTACACCTTC | CASSLGGAYGYTF
TRBJ2-7 | TRBD1 | NA | TRBV18 | TGTGCCAGCTCACCGGGATCAAGGCAGGGGGTCGAGCAGTACTTC | CASSPGSRQGVEQYF
TRBJ2-2 | NA | NA | TRBV3-1/TRBV3-2 | TGTGCCAGCAGCCGCAAACTAGACACCGGGGAGCTGTTTTTT | CASSRKLDTGELFF
TRBJ1-1 | NA | NA | TRBV19 | TGTGCCAGTAGTATCAGGGGAAGGGCTGAAGCTTTCTTT | CASSIRGRAEAFF
TRBJ2-7 | TRBD2 | NA | TRBV6-5 | TGTGCCAGCACCCCAGACCCGGGGGGTTACGAGCAGTACTTC | CASTPDPGGYEQYF
TRBJ1-2 | NA | NA | TRBV11-3 | TGTGCCAGCAGCTTAGATCAAGGCAGGCACTATGGCTACACCTTC | CASSLDQGRHYGYTF
TRBJ2-2 | TRBD1 | NA | TRBV19 | TGTGCCAGCAAGGCCGCGACAGGGGTTTCCGGGGAGCTGTTTTTT | CASKAATGVSGELFF
TRBJ1-1 | NA | NA | TRBV2 | TGTGCCAGCAGTTCCGGACAGCGAAACACTGAAGCTTTCTTT | CASSSGQRNTEAFF
TRBJ1-3 | NA | NA | TRBV9 | TGTGCCAGCAGCGTATTAGGGGCTAATGGAAACACCATATATTTT | CASSVLGANGNTIYF
TRBJ2-1 | TRBD2 | NA | TRBV7-3 | TGTGCCAGCAGCTCCCCCCGGCTAGCGGGAGCCAATGAGCAGTTCTTC | CASSSPRLAGANEQFF
TRBJ1-2 | TRBD1 | few | TRBV19 | TGTGCCAGTAGTAAGGGACAGGGCTATGGCTACACCTTC | CASSKGQGYGYTF
TRBJ1-1 | NA | NA | TRBV27 | TGTGCCAGCAGTTTCCCGGGGAACACTGAAGCTTTCTTT | CASSFPGNTEAFF
TRBJ1-4 | TRBD1 | NA | TRBV19 | TGTGCCAGTAGTCCTACCTCCGGGACAGGGGTTAATGAAAAACTGTTTTTT | CASSPTSGTGVNEKLFF
TRBJ1-2 | NA | NA | TRBV2 | TGTGCCAGCAGTTGGGACAAAGGCTACACCTTC | CASSWDKGYTF
TRBJ2-1 | TRBD2 | NA | TRBV5-1 | TGCGCCAGCAGCTTTCTAGCGGGAGCGAATGAGCAGTTCTTC | CASSFLAGANEQFF
TRBJ2-7 | TRBD1 | once | TRBV18 | TGTGCCAGCTCACGACCGGGACAGGGTTTCTACGAGCAGTACTTC | CASSRPGQGFYEQYF
TRBJ1-2 | TRBD1 | NA | TRBV5-6 | TGTGCCAGCAGCTTGCGAGGGGGCGCGGGTGGCTACACCTTC | CASSLRGGAGGYTF
TRBJ2-3 | NA | NA | TRBV13 | TGTGCCAGCAGCTCCCCAGGGATAAACACAGATACGCAGTATTTT | CASSSPGINTDTQYF
TRBJ1-2 | TRBD1 | NA | TRBV11-2 | TGTGCCAGCAGTTACACCGGGACAGGGCATGGCTACACCTTC | CASSYTGTGHGYTF
TRBJ1-4 | TRBD1 | NA | TRBV6-6 | TGTGCCAGCAGTTATCCGGGACAGGGTGGGATTTTT | CASSYPGQGGIF
TRBJ1-4 | NA | NA | TRBV28 | TGTGCCAGCAGTTTCAGGGGCGCTAATGAAAAACTGTTTTTT | CASSFRGANEKLFF
TRBJ1-3 | TRBD1 | NA | TRBV27 | TGTGCCAGCAGAGCCGGGACAGGGGGCTCTGGAAACACCATATATTTT | CASRAGTGGSGNTIYF
TRBJ2-1 | NA | NA | TRBV3-1/TRBV3-2 | TGTGCCAGCAGCCCCTTGGGCTCGAGCTCCTACAATGAGCAGTTCTTC | CASSPLGSSSYNEQFF
TRBJ1-6 | TRBD1 | NA | TRBV10-3 | TGTGCCATCAGCGGGGACAGGGGGTCAGGATCACCCCTCCACTTT | CAISGDRGSGSPLHF
TRBJ2-7 | NA | NA | TRBV29-1 | TGCAGCGTTGAAGGTGGGGGCCTTGGAGAGCAGTACTTC | CSVEGGGLGEQYF
TRBJ1-1 | NA | NA | TRBV2 | TGTGCCAGCAGTGGACAAATTATGAACACTGAAGCTTTCTTT | CASSGQIMNTEAFF
TRBJ2-1 | TRBD1 | NA | TRBV7-9 | TGTGCCAGCAGCCGCGGACAGGGGGCCAATGAGCAGTTCTTC | CASSRGQGANEQFF
TRBJ2-7 | NA | NA | TRBV15 | TGTGCCACCAGCAGCTTTAGGACAGCTGATTACGAGCAGTACTTC | CATSSFRTADYEQYF
TRBJ2-1 | TRBD1 | NA | TRBV9 | TGTGCCAGCAGCGCCGGACAGGGGATAGACAATGAGCAGTTCTTC | CASSAGQGIDNEQFF
TRBJ1-5 | NA | once | TRBV5-6 | TGTGCCAGCAGCAATCAGGGGTATCAGCCCCAGCATTTT | CASSNQGYQPQHF
TRBJ1-1 | NA | NA | TRBV7-9 | TGTGCCAGCAGCTTAGACACAGGGCGGAACACTGAAGCTTTCTTT | CASSLDTGRNTEAFF
TRBJ2-1 | NA | NA | TRBV5-1 | TGCGCCAGCAGCTTGGTTAGAGGGTCCTACAATGAGCAGTTCTTC | CASSLVRGSYNEQFF
TRBJ2-5 | NA | NA | TRBV11-3 | TGTGCCAGCAGCTTCGCCTTGGCCTCCCAAGAGACCCAGTACTTC | CASSFALASQETQYF
TRBJ2-1 | TRBD2 | NA | TRBV27 | TGTGCCAGCAGTTGGGGTAGCGGGAGAGGTGACAATGAGCAGTTCTTC | CASSWGSGRGDNEQFF
TRBJ2-5 | TRBD1 | NA | TRBV9 | TGTGCCAGCAGCCTACACCAGGGGGCGGGAGAGACCCAGTACTTC | CASSLHQGAGETQYF
TRBJ1-1 | NA | once | TRBV7-3 | TGTGCCAGCAGCTCCCAGGGGACGAACACTGAAGCTTTCTTT | CASSSQGTNTEAFF
TRBJ1-5 | NA | few | TRBV19 | TGTGCCAGTAGTTGGGGGGTGAATCAGCCCCAGCATTTT | CASSWGVNQPQHF
TRBJ2-7 | NA | NA | TRBV19 | TGTGCCAGTAGCACCGGCTTCGAGGCTTACGAGCAGTACTTC | CASSTGFEAYEQYF
TRBJ2-7 | NA | NA | TRBV7-3 | TGTGCCAGCAGCCCAACCCCCTCGACAGGGAGGGAGCAGTACTTC | CASSPTPSTGREQYF
TRBJ2-5 | TRBD2 | NA | TRBV28 | TGTGCCAGCAGTTTAGGACTAGCGGGAGTAGAGACCCAGTACTTC | CASSLGLAGVETQYF
TRBJ1-3 | NA | NA | TRBV3-1/TRBV3-2 | TGTGCCAGCAGCCCCCCCACAGGAACTTTATATTTT | CASSPPTGTLYF
TRBJ2-7 | TRBD1 | NA | TRBV12-5 | TGTGCTAGTGGTTTAGGGGACAGGGTCCCCTACGAGCAGTACTTC | CASGLGDRVPYEQYF
TRBJ2-1 | NA | few | TRBV9 | TGTGCCAGCAGCGTACAGTATGGTGAGCAGTTCTTC | CASSVQYGEQFF
TRBJ1-5 | NA | NA | TRBV28 | TGTGCCAGCAGTTTGCCGGTAAGGGGTGCTCAGCCCCAGCATTTT | CASSLPVRGAQPQHF
TRBJ1-2 | TRBD1 | NA | TRBV10-3 | TGTGCCATCAGTGACCTGGGACAGGGGATCTATGGCTACACCTTC | CAISDLGQGIYGYTF
TRBJ2-2 | TRBD2 | NA | TRBV5-1 | TGCGCCAGCAGCTCTGATTCACTAGCGGGAGGGCCGTCCGGGGAGCTGTTTTTT | CASSSDSLAGGPSGELFF
TRBJ1-2 | NA | NA | TRBV19 | TGTGCCAGCCGACAGACCCCGGGTGGCTACACCTTC | CASRQTPGGYTF
TRBJ2-7 | TRBD1 | NA | TRBV12-3/TRBV12-4 | TGTGCCAGCAGTTTGGGACAGGGCGAGCAGTACTTC | CASSLGQGEQYF